One and the same sample provided the 29 T cell receptor beta chains below, sequenced in a study of T cell responses to AZD1222 COVID-19 vaccine. Sequenced by immunoSEQ multiplex PCR; TCRdb stores in-frame clones only, minus some. The sample carries over 150,000 clones, just over 90% recorded once. The sequenced sample was peripheral blood, obtained on day 0 of AZD1222 vaccination. These receptors came from an adult in good health.

The chain has TRBV7-9 and TRBJ1-2; D perhaps matches TRBD1 (5 bases). V gave up 6 bases and J gave up 6 bases, with 14 bases separating them. CDR1 is SEHNR, CDR2 FQNEAQ, per germline (reference sequence). The CDR3 is made up of 13 amino acids. CDR3 nucleotides: TGTGCCAGCAGAAGGGGCCAGGAGGATGGCTACACCTTC. Protein: CASRRGQEDGYTF.

CDR3 sequence: CSVDPDRVNTEAFF. CDR3 nucleotide sequence: TGCAGCGTTGACCCGGACAGGGTGAACACTGAAGCTTTCTTT. The gene calls are TRBV29-1 and TRBJ1-1, with TRBD1 identical over 8 bases. Germline V gene sequence: CDR1 SQVTM, CDR2 ANQGSEA. CDR3 length: 14 residues. J lost 0 bases, V lost 3 bases, and 3 bases had no gene match.

This chain connects TRBV6-6 to TRBJ1-5; tentative D call: TRBD1 (6 bases). CDR1 and CDR2 from the germline V gene are MNHNY and SVGAGI (reference sequence). Trimming pared 6 bases from V and 0 bases from J, leaving 15 bases between. The CDR3 consists of 16 residues. This chain's CDR3 is CASRYTGQNSNQPQHF. The CDR3 DNA reads as TGTGCCAGCAGATACACCGGACAGAATAGCAATCAGCCCCAGCATTTT.

The chain joins TRBV4-1 to TRBJ1-2; 9 bases agree with TRBD1. The J segment lost 6 bases and the V segment lost 1 base, leaving 6 bases of the junction unmatched. CDR3 length: 15 residues. CDR1 and CDR2 (germline): MGHRA, YSYEKL. Here the CDR3 DNA reads TGCGCCAGCAGCCAAGGCGAACAGGGGGCGAATGGCTACACCTTC. Translation: CASSQGEQGANGYTF.

The gene calls are TRBV5-1 and TRBJ1-2, with 8 bases matching TRBD1. J lost 1 base, V lost 4 bases, and 6 bases had no gene match. Germline CDR1 is SGHRS and CDR2 is YFSETQ. The CDR3 covers 15 residues. The CDR3 reads CASSPGTGYNYGYTF. The CDR3, as DNA: TGCGCCAGCAGCCCCGGGACAGGATATAACTATGGCTACACCTTC. Variable domain in full (rest from reference TRBV5-1 and TRBJ1-2): KAGVTQTPRYLIKTRGQQVTLSCSPISGHRSVSWYQQTPGQGLQFLFEYFSETQRNKGNFPGRFSGRQFSNSRSEMNVSTLELGDSALYLCASSPGTGYNYGYTFGSGTRLTVV.

This rearrangement joins TRBV21-1 to TRBJ2-5. TRBV21-1 counts as a pseudogene. The CDR3 length is 15 residues. The CDR3 sequence: CASSKKTGTARTQYF. Here the CDR3 DNA reads TGTGCCAGCAGCAAAAAAACCGGAACGGCTCGTACCCAGTACTTC.

The V call is TRBV28, the J call TRBJ2-1; 8 bases are shared with TRBD2. The CDR3 sequence is 10 residues long. The germline gives CDR1 MDHEN, CDR2 SYDVKM. After removal of 10 bases from V and 10 bases from J, the junction contained 3 bases not matched to a gene. CDR3 region: CATREGEQFF. The CDR3 bases are TGTGCCACCCGGGAGGGGGAGCAGTTCTTC.

This clone was counted once. The chain combines TRBV5-1 with TRBJ2-2; maybe TRBD1 (5 bases). The CDR3 length is 16 residues. Germline CDR1 SGHRS, CDR2 YFSETQ. The V end lost 1 base, the J end lost 2 bases, and 12 bases lay between the germline ends. The CDR3 nucleotides are TGCGCCAGCAGCTTGCTCGTGACAGCTAACACCGGGGAGCTGTTTTTT. This codes for CASSLLVTANTGELFF.

The V gene is TRBV4-1, the J gene TRBJ1-2; no definite D call. CDR1 MGHRA and CDR2 YSYEKL come from the germline V gene. This CDR3 contains 15 residues. The V gene lost 4 bases and the J gene lost 8 bases, with 20 bases spanning the gap. The CDR3 sequence: CASSLLAEGLGGYTF. DNA for the CDR3: TGCGCCAGCAGCCTCCTGGCGGAGGGTCTCGGCGGCTACACCTTC.

The gene calls are TRBV11-2 and TRBJ2-5; tentatively, D is TRBD1 (6 bases). There are 14 residues in the CDR3. The germline V gene has CDR1 SGHAT and CDR2 FQNNGV. Trimming pared 5 bases from V and 0 bases from J, leaving 10 bases between. The DNA for the CDR3 is TGTGCCAGCAGCATAGGGGACAACCAAGAGACCCAGTACTTC. Its translation is CASSIGDNQETQYF.

This chain joins TRBV6-5 and TRBJ1-1; TRBD1 might be the D (5 bases). CDR1 MNHEY and CDR2 SVGAGI come from the germline V gene. The V end was cut by 2 bases, the J end by 2 bases, with 9 bases between. This CDR3 is built from 14 residues. For the CDR3, the DNA is TGTGCCAGCAGTTACCTTCAGGGTAACACTGAAGCTTTCTTT. It is translated as CASSYLQGNTEAFF.

To note about this clone: Relative to the germline gene, one junction end is altered; a read error may explain this. The chain is built from TRBV28 and TRBJ1-2, with D possibly TRBD1 on 5 matching bases. CDR1 and CDR2 (germline): MDHEN, SYDVKM. The CDR3 spans 16 residues. Here the CDR3 reads CASSLAGPVVNHGYTF. CDR3 coding DNA: TGTGCCAGCAGTTTGGCAGGGCCTGTAGTTAACCATGGCTACACCTTC.

The chain carries TRBV28 and TRBJ2-5; TRBD2 matches at 12 bases. Germline CDR1 is MDHEN and CDR2 is SYDVKM. V shed 3 bases and J 6 bases; nucleotides not matched to a gene: 17. The CDR3 totals 19 residues. The CDR3 DNA sequence: TGTGCCAGCAGTTTTTACACTAGCGGGGGGACTTACTCCGGAAAGACCCAGTACTTC. The encoded protein is CASSFYTSGGTYSGKTQYF. The full variable domain, with the rest looked up from reference TRBV28 and TRBJ2-5, is DVKVTQSSRYLVKRTGEKVFLECVQDMDHENMFWYRQDPGLGLRLIYFSYDVKMKEKGDIPEGYSVSREKKERFSLILESASTNQTSMYLCASSFYTSGGTYSGKTQYFGPGTRLLVL.

The gene calls are TRBV6-4 and TRBJ2-1, with D tentatively TRBD1 (6 bases). The CDR3 sequence is 15 residues long. The V gene lost 0 bases and the J gene lost 4 bases, with 10 bases spanning the gap. Germline CDR1 and CDR2: MRHNA and SNTAGT. As DNA, the CDR3 is TGTGCCAGCAGTGACTCGGGGACACCATACAATGAGCAGTTCTTC. Encoded protein: CASSDSGTPYNEQFF.

The V call is TRBV2, the J call TRBJ1-2; a weak D match, TRBD1 (5 bases). V was clipped by 7 bases and J by 5 bases, with 17 bases between them. CDR1 is SNHLY, CDR2 FYNNEI, per germline. There are 14 residues in the CDR3. CDR3: CASTDSGGAYGYTF. The CDR3, as DNA: TGTGCCAGCACCGATTCGGGGGGAGCGTATGGCTACACCTTC. The entire variable domain, with the rest obtained from reference TRBV2 and TRBJ1-2, is as follows: EPEVTQTPSHQVTQMGQEVILRCVPISNHLYFYWYRQILGQKVEFLVSFYNNEISEKSEIFDDQFSVERPDGSNFTLKIRSTKLEDSAMYFCASTDSGGAYGYTFGSGTRLTVV.

V is TRBV7-2 and J is TRBJ2-5, with TRBD1 as a possible D gene (6 bases). The CDR3 length is 16 residues. Per germline, CDR1 SGHTA and CDR2 FQGNSA. V was clipped by 3 bases and J by 1 base, with 15 bases between them. CDR3 in DNA: TGTGCCAGCAGCTTGTTAGGGACATTAGTCCAAGAGACCCAGTACTTC. Amino acid sequence: CASSLLGTLVQETQYF. Variable domain in full (rest from reference TRBV7-2 and TRBJ2-5): GAGVSQSPSNKVTEKGKDVELRCDPISGHTALYWYRQSLGQGLEFLIYFQGNSAPDKSGLPSDRFSAERTGGSVSTLTIQRTQQEDSAVYLCASSLLGTLVQETQYFGPGTRLLVL.

This clone is a singleton in its sample. The gene calls are TRBV10-3 and TRBJ2-6; D perhaps matches TRBD2 (5 bases). The germline V gene has CDR1 ENHRY and CDR2 SYGVKD. The CDR3 loop spans 14 amino acids. The CDR3 protein is CATSGDSGANVLTF. The DNA of the CDR3 is TGTGCAACTAGTGGGGACTCTGGGGCCAACGTCCTGACTTTC.

The chain recombines TRBV6-5 with TRBJ2-7; D unresolved. The CDR3 consists of 15 residues. V was shortened by 0 bases and J by 3 bases, with 12 bases between the two germline ends. The V gene's germline CDR1 is MNHEY and CDR2 SVGAGI. In DNA form, the CDR3 reads TGTGCCAGCAGTTACTCGGCAGTCAACGACTACGAGCAGTACTTC. Encoded protein: CASSYSAVNDYEQYF.

This clone has just a few counts. The V and J genes are TRBV2 and TRBJ1-2, with 9 bases matching TRBD1. The V gene's germline CDR1 is SNHLY and CDR2 FYNNEI. There are 15 residues in the CDR3. The V and J ends lost 5 bases and 4 bases, in that order; junction bases with no gene match: 8. The DNA of the CDR3 is TGTGCCAGCAGTTACTCACAGGGGGCGAGCTATGGCTACACCTTC. It specifies CASSYSQGASYGYTF. Full variable domain (remainder filled in from reference TRBV2 and TRBJ1-2): EPEVTQTPSHQVTQMGQEVILRCVPISNHLYFYWYRQILGQKVEFLVSFYNNEISEKSEIFDDQFSVERPDGSNFTLKIRSTKLEDSAMYFCASSYSQGASYGYTFGSGTRLTVV.

The rearrangement joins TRBV27 to TRBJ1-6; D is uncertain. This CDR3 is built from 14 residues. The germline CDR1 and CDR2 sequences are MNHEY and SMNVEV (reference sequence). Trimming cost V 6 bases and J 2 bases, with 8 bases left between them. The CDR3 spells CASSFTTYNSPLHF. CDR3 nucleotide sequence: TGTGCCAGCAGCTTCACAACCTATAATTCACCCCTCCACTTT.

J is TRBJ1-1 and V is TRBV28; the match to TRBD1 covers 8 bases. V lost 5 bases to trimming and J lost 2 bases; unmatched junction nucleotides: 7. Per germline, CDR1 MDHEN and CDR2 SYDVKM. This CDR3 comprises 15 residues. DNA of the CDR3: TGTGCCAGCAGTCTCCCTGACAGGGGCAACACTGAAGCTTTCTTT. It encodes CASSLPDRGNTEAFF. Full variable domain (outside the CDR3, taken from reference TRBV28 and TRBJ1-1): DVKVTQSSRYLVKRTGEKVFLECVQDMDHENMFWYRQDPGLGLRLIYFSYDVKMKEKGDIPEGYSVSREKKERFSLILESASTNQTSMYLCASSLPDRGNTEAFFGQGTRLTVV.

The rearrangement joins TRBV5-5 to TRBJ1-2, with TRBD1 identical over 7 bases. CDR1 SGHKS and CDR2 YYEKEE come from the germline V gene (reference sequence). This CDR3 spans 14 amino acids. J gave up 2 bases and V 4 bases, and 5 bases lay outside the gene matches. The CDR3 DNA reads as TGTGCCAGCAGCCTCTGGACAGGAAACTATGGCTACACCTTC. Amino acid sequence: CASSLWTGNYGYTF.

The chain recombines TRBV20-1 with TRBJ2-5; 9 nucleotides agree with TRBD2. From germline, CDR1 is DFQATT and CDR2 SNEGSKA (reference sequence). With 3 bases clipped from V and 2 bases from J, the junction kept 13 bases outside the gene matches. The CDR3 loop spans 17 amino acids. The chain's CDR3 is CSASIWGRGGEQETQYF. In DNA form, the CDR3 reads TGCAGTGCTAGTATTTGGGGACGCGGGGGGGAACAAGAGACCCAGTACTTC.

This chain joins TRBV28 and TRBJ1-4; TRBD1 is a possible D gene (5 bases). The CDR3 is 15 residues long. CDR1 and CDR2 from the germline V gene are MDHEN and SYDVKM. The ends were cut back, 5 bases at V and 2 bases at J, with 12 bases in the middle. The CDR3 reads CASSPGGSTNEKLFF. CDR3 nucleotides: TGTGCCAGCAGTCCCGGGGGGAGTACTAATGAAAAACTGTTTTTT.

This clone was detected only a few times. The gene calls are TRBV6-4 and TRBJ2-1, with D perhaps TRBD1 (6 bases). CDR1 and CDR2 from the germline V gene are MRHNA and SNTAGT. V lost 6 bases to trimming and J lost 2 bases, with 23 bases between them. CDR3 length: 18 residues. CDR3 sequence: CASRPLLLWTVTYNEQFF. The CDR3 region has the DNA TGTGCCAGCAGGCCCCTTTTATTGTGGACAGTTACCTACAATGAGCAGTTCTTC.

This chain joins TRBV10-3 and TRBJ1-1; D is unclear. V lost 6 bases to trimming and J lost 5 bases, with 16 bases between them. Germline V gives CDR1 ENHRY, CDR2 SYGVKD. CDR3 length equals 14 residues. The CDR3 loop is CAIRGGDYETEAFF. Here the CDR3 DNA reads TGTGCCATCAGAGGAGGCGACTACGAGACTGAAGCTTTCTTT.

In this sample, this clone turned up a few times. In DNA form, the CDR3 reads TGTGCCAGCAAGAGTGGGGGGTCTTCCCCCGGGGAGCTGTTTTTT. Encoded protein: CASKSGGSSPGELFF. The chain joins TRBV6-6 to TRBJ2-2; perhaps TRBD2 as D (6 bases). Trimming removed 7 bases from V and 6 bases from J, with 18 bases in between. The V gene's germline CDR1 is MNHNY and CDR2 SVGAGI (reference sequence). CDR3 length: 15 amino acids.

This clone was seen more than once but under ten times. V gene TRBV7-2 combines with J gene TRBJ1-5, with D hard to call. The CDR3 has 14 amino acids. Germline CDR1 and CDR2: SGHTA and FQGNSA. V was shortened by 5 bases and J by 2 bases, with 10 bases between the two germline ends. CDR3 nucleotide sequence: TGTGCCAGCAGCCCAGGCGCGGGCAATCAGCCCCAGCATTTT. Translated: CASSPGAGNQPQHF. The full variable domain, its missing parts supplied by reference TRBV7-2 and TRBJ1-5, is GAGVSQSPSNKVTEKGKDVELRCDPISGHTALYWYRQSLGQGLEFLIYFQGNSAPDKSGLPSDRFSAERTGGSVSTLTIQRTQQEDSAVYLCASSPGAGNQPQHFGDGTRLSIL.

This clone was recorded only once. The chain recombines TRBV5-6 with TRBJ1-6; TRBD1 matches at 8 bases. The CDR3 sequence is 16 residues long. Germline CDR1 reads SGHDT; CDR2 reads YYEEEE. J lost 6 bases, V lost 2 bases, and 7 bases had no gene match. DNA for the CDR3: TGTGCCAGCAGCTTCTCGACCGGGACAGGTAATTCACCCCTCCACTTT. It encodes CASSFSTGTGNSPLHF.